This is a list of T cell receptor beta chains from one sample in a study of blood T cell repertoires in COVID-19. Only in-frame clones appear in the TCRdb table, and some are missing; sequencing was by immunoSEQ multiplex PCR. The data hold some 170,000 clones, with approximately 88% observed a single time. The material sequenced was peripheral blood. The receptors originated from a woman in her thirties or forties with COVID-19, enrolled during active disease. The conserved cysteine and the conserved F or W are not part of the CDR3 here. The D gene is left open where the match is weak. Clone size appears in some rows only: once, few, many, or a class for an expanded clone.

-	TRBD2	TRBV24-1	TRBJ2-3	ATSDLGAGGPDTQY
few	-	TRBV7-2	TRBJ1-1	ASSKTSYEAF
-	TRBD1	TRBV7-2	TRBJ2-7	ASRVRTGEAYEQY
-	-	TRBV6-5	TRBJ1-2	ASNQGYGYT
few	TRBD2	TRBV4-1	TRBJ2-7	ASSQGSGSYEQY
-	TRBD2	TRBV10-3	TRBJ2-1	AISESQVAGRNEQF
-	TRBD1	TRBV5-5	TRBJ1-5	ASTGTGTVNQPQH
-	TRBD1	TRBV11-2	TRBJ1-2	ASSRRDRNKYYGYT
-	-	TRBV6-5	TRBJ2-3	ASSSIAEADTQY
few	-	TRBV19	TRBJ1-2	ASSMPGGASPYGYT
once	TRBD1	TRBV18	TRBJ2-7	ASSPKTGQGYEQY
-	-	TRBV6-2/TRBV6-3	TRBJ2-7	ASSYSGRPYEQY
-	TRBD1	TRBV7-9	TRBJ1-2	ASSLYTGGVYYGYT
-	-	TRBV12-3/TRBV12-4	TRBJ1-2	ASSLRGGYT
-	TRBD1	TRBV6-6	TRBJ1-2	ASSYSRDRVDGYT
-	-	TRBV5-5	TRBJ1-4	ASSLAGAISTNEKLF
-	-	TRBV9	TRBJ1-2	ASSVNYPGEDYGYT
few	-	TRBV12-3/TRBV12-4	TRBJ2-1	ASSLADEQF
-	TRBD2	TRBV5-1	TRBJ2-1	ATRTSGSYNEQF
-	-	TRBV19	TRBJ1-1	ASTDTPAGTEAF
-	TRBD1	TRBV28	TRBJ2-3	ASSGQGAGTDTQY
-	TRBD1	TRBV12-5	TRBJ1-2	ASGPGTGSGSNYGYT
-	-	TRBV23-1	TRBJ1-1	ASSGTGYTEAF
-	TRBD1	TRBV5-4	TRBJ1-2	ASSFRQGLDGYT
-	TRBD2	TRBV11-2	TRBJ2-1	ASSLDGTGGPHEQF
few	-	TRBV19	TRBJ1-2	ASSRGEVSHYGYT
-	TRBD1	TRBV6-2/TRBV6-3	TRBJ1-1	ASSYTVQGRKAF
-	TRBD2	TRBV11-2	TRBJ2-7	ASSPGGASGREQY
-	-	TRBV7-2	TRBJ2-5	ASSLSPPETQY